Shown below are 7 T cell receptor beta chains from a single sample sequenced in a study of preoperative IRX-2 immunotherapy in early breast cancer. Data came from immunoSEQ multiplex PCR; TCRdb stores just in-frame clones and leaves some out. This sample has about 7,700 clones, with 80% found just once. The treatment: preoperative locoregional IRX-2 cytokine immunotherapy. The input for sequencing was tumor tissue, taken after IRX-2 immunotherapy. The receptors derive from a human donor with breast cancer.

The chain recombines TRBV5-1 with TRBJ2-3; D is possibly TRBD1 (6 bases). The CDR3 loop spans 16 amino acids. Germline V CDR1 and CDR2: SGHRS, YFSETQ. V gave up 3 bases and J gave up 3 bases, with 17 bases separating them. Here the CDR3 reads CASSSRDTERTDTQYF. Here the CDR3 DNA reads TGCGCCAGCAGCTCTAGGGACACGGAGAGAACAGATACGCAGTATTTT.

The chain has TRBV23-1 and TRBJ2-2; D ambiguous. TRBV23-1 is an ORF, and what it does is uncertain. CDR3 length: 14 residues. V was clipped by 6 bases and J by 6 bases, with 14 bases between them. The chain's CDR3 is CASSQDERAGELFF. For the CDR3, the DNA is TGCGCCAGCAGCCAAGATGAACGGGCCGGGGAGCTGTTTTTT.

The chain joins TRBV14 to TRBJ1-2; D is undetermined. V dropped 1 base and J dropped 0 bases, with 9 bases sitting between them. There are 15 residues in the CDR3. Germline V gives CDR1 SGHDN, CDR2 FVKESK. For the CDR3, the DNA is TGTGCCAGCAGCCAAGTGAGAGGGTCTAACTATGGCTACACCTTC. It specifies CASSQVRGSNYGYTF.

The chain carries TRBV19 and TRBJ2-7; 8 bases agree with TRBD1. Trimming at V came to 4 bases and at J to 3 bases, leaving 14 bases not matched to a gene. The CDR3 length is 17 residues. Germline V gene lookup returns CDR1 LNHDA and CDR2 SQIVND (reference sequence). CDR3 nucleotide sequence: TGTGCCAGTAGTACCAGAAGGACAGGGCGGAGGAGCTACGAGCAGTACTTC. Translation: CASSTRRTGRRSYEQYF.

This chain links TRBV5-1 with TRBJ2-3; the D gene is possibly TRBD1 (6 bases). Trimming left V 0 bases short and J 1 base short, with 12 bases between. Germline-derived CDR1 and CDR2 are SGHRS and YFSETQ. This CDR3 comprises 16 residues. CDR3: CASSLGTDYGTDTQYF. Written as DNA, the CDR3 is TGCGCCAGCAGCTTGGGGACAGACTATGGCACAGATACGCAGTATTTT. Complete variable domain (other parts from reference TRBV5-1 and TRBJ2-3): KAGVTQTPRYLIKTRGQQVTLSCSPISGHRSVSWYQQTPGQGLQFLFEYFSETQRNKGNFPGRFSGRQFSNSRSEMNVSTLELGDSALYLCASSLGTDYGTDTQYFGPGTRLTVL.

The V and J genes are TRBV12-2 and TRBJ2-1; the table assigns TRBD1, which was not confirmed against the DNA. TRBV12-2 is described as a pseudogene. The CDR3 loop spans 15 amino acids. DNA of the CDR3: TGTGCCTCGACCAGTACAGGTTCCTCCTACAATGAGCAGTTCTTC. Translated: CASTSTGSSYNEQFF.

This CDR3 is CASSAAGTGLETQYF. In DNA, the CDR3 is TGTGCCAGCAGCGCTGCCGGGACAGGGTTAGAGACCCAGTACTTC. The chain recombines TRBV7-6 with TRBJ2-5, with TRBD1 identical over 9 bases. This CDR3 comprises 15 residues. CDR1 is SGHVS and CDR2 is FNYEAQ in the germline V gene. V lost 5 bases and J lost 4; bases outside the gene matches: 8.